The rows below give T cell receptor beta chains drawn from one sample of a study of vaccination effects on CD4 cells after COVID-19. Libraries were prepared by immunoSEQ multiplex PCR; TCRdb keeps only in-frame clonotypes and omits some of them. The sample has 50,000 or so clones, 67% seen once. No cognate antigen is known for these TCRs. This sample comprised CD4+ T cells from PBMCs cultured without peptide, obtained before COVID-19 vaccination. Receptor source: a human donor who received a COVID-19 vaccine. The conserved cysteine and the conserved F or W are not part of the CDR3 here. A D gene is named only where the DNA matches it firmly.

J | D | V | length | CDR3
TRBJ2-7 | NA | TRBV27 | 12 | ASSLTRSGNEQY
TRBJ1-2 | NA | TRBV27 | 12 | ASSAGVRGNGYT
TRBJ1-1 | NA | TRBV7-9 | 11 | ASSRGGNTEAF
TRBJ1-4 | NA | TRBV7-2 | 12 | ASSSQGLGEKLF
TRBJ1-5 | NA | TRBV6-4 | 11 | ASSPYSNQPQH
TRBJ2-5 | TRBD2 | TRBV7-2 | 16 | ASSLGLLAGGQGETQY
TRBJ2-5 | NA | TRBV6-5 | 11 | ASSRQYQETQY
TRBJ2-7 | TRBD1 | TRBV5-8 | 11 | ASSLRQGGRGY
TRBJ2-1 | NA | TRBV7-2 | 9 | ASSFDWEQF
TRBJ2-1 | NA | TRBV29-1 | 10 | SVGKVAGEQF
TRBJ2-2 | NA | TRBV6-5 | 11 | ASRDPNTGELF
TRBJ2-3 | TRBD2 | TRBV27 | 14 | ASSLEAGGSTDTQY
TRBJ2-1 | TRBD2 | TRBV7-2 | 13 | ASQARTSGSYEQF
TRBJ1-1 | TRBD1 | TRBV27 | 15 | ASSLGWGQGRWTEAF
TRBJ2-2 | TRBD2 | TRBV5-5 | 14 | ASSFTSGREPGELF
TRBJ1-5 | TRBD1 | TRBV6-6 | 18 | ASSLPAGDRVNYSNQPQH
TRBJ1-1 | NA | TRBV19 | 12 | ASTPPLRPTEAF
TRBJ1-6 | NA | TRBV27 | 12 | ASSFQAINSPLH
TRBJ2-7 | NA | TRBV25-1 | 15 | ASSGRVPLTNHYEQY
TRBJ2-3 | TRBD1 | TRBV2 | 13 | ASSEGDRGTDTQY
TRBJ1-1 | NA | TRBV19 | 12 | ASSRDRLGTEAF
TRBJ2-7 | TRBD1 | TRBV6-5 | 11 | AGNLGGPGEQY
TRBJ1-2 | NA | TRBV10-3 | 11 | AISEAGVDGYT
TRBJ1-2 | NA | TRBV12-3/TRBV12-4 | 11 | ASSLWGIYGYT
TRBJ2-7 | TRBD2 | TRBV3-1/TRBV3-2 | 12 | ASSPGTSKHEQY
TRBJ2-5 | TRBD1 | TRBV11-1 | 14 | ASSQGQGPHWETQY
TRBJ1-5 | NA | TRBV5-8 | 9 | ASSPNQPQH
TRBJ1-2 | NA | TRBV4-1 | 14 | ASSQAGAAGLTGYT
TRBJ1-2 | TRBD1 | TRBV7-9 | 14 | ASSLEWDRVLSGYT
TRBJ1-2 | NA | TRBV27 | 15 | ASSPYPIEGTNYGYT
TRBJ2-2 | TRBD1 | TRBV2 | 13 | ASTGQGAISGELF
TRBJ1-1 | NA | TRBV7-9 | 12 | ASSSKTVNTEAF
TRBJ1-3 | NA | TRBV5-6 | 15 | ASRPRYAPHGGNTIY
TRBJ1-4 | NA | TRBV3-1/TRBV3-2 | 10 | ASSHPNEKLF
TRBJ2-7 | NA | TRBV4-2 | 13 | ASSQDQGGDYEQY
TRBJ2-3 | TRBD2 | TRBV5-1 | 13 | ASSSLAGMADTQY
TRBJ1-2 | NA | TRBV9 | 13 | ASSGYPGTVYGYT
TRBJ1-1 | NA | TRBV7-5 | 13 | ARSLVRGGNTEAF
TRBJ2-3 | NA | TRBV5-1 | 15 | ASSWTASTPKIDTQY
TRBJ1-4 | TRBD1 | TRBV10-2 | 15 | ASRDHAWTGENEKLF
TRBJ2-3 | NA | TRBV5-8 | 10 | ASIQSRDTQY
TRBJ1-5 | NA | TRBV5-4 | 12 | ASSVQGAGAPQH
TRBJ2-2 | NA | TRBV5-1 | 13 | ASGQTAGTTGELF
TRBJ1-6 | NA | TRBV20-1 | 9 | SARIGSPLH
TRBJ2-6 | NA | TRBV4-1 | 15 | ASSQDHRRGGANVLT